This is a list of T cell receptor beta chains from one sample in a study of graft-versus-host responses after intestinal transplantation. Data came from immunoSEQ multiplex PCR; TCRdb stores just in-frame clones and leaves some out. The sample includes 20,000 to 25,000 clones, 40% of them seen just once. Specimen: alloreactive CD4+ T cells from a mixed lymphocyte reaction culture, collected before intestinal transplant. These receptors all come from a human patient who received an intestinal transplant. Each CDR3 is given with its conserved first and last residue. The D gene is left open where the match is weak. Expanded clones are given a class, and other clones once, few, many or no size at all.

J	V	size	D	CDR3	DNA
TRBJ1-2	TRBV7-8	.	.	CASSQALAGELYGYTF	TGTGCCAGCAGCCAAGCTCTCGCAGGGGAATTGTATGGCTACACCTTC
TRBJ1-2	TRBV2	few	.	CAIKRTEFYGYTF	TGTGCCATCAAACGAACAGAATTCTATGGCTACACCTTC
TRBJ2-5	TRBV5-1	.	.	CASSLVYTGVGETQYF	TGCGCCAGCAGCTTGGTTTACACGGGAGTGGGAGAGACCCAGTACTTC
TRBJ2-5	TRBV5-1	few	.	CASSLGGSQETQYF	TGCGCCAGCAGCTTGGGTGGTAGTCAAGAGACCCAGTACTTC
TRBJ1-2	TRBV5-1	.	.	CASSSLDGGSGSYTF	TGCGCCAGCAGCTCCTTGGACGGCGGAAGCGGTAGCTACACCTTC
TRBJ2-5	TRBV7-9	.	TRBD1	CASSPGQVGETQYF	TGTGCCAGCAGCCCCGGACAGGTAGGAGAGACCCAGTACTTC
TRBJ2-1	TRBV19	few	TRBD2	CASSGGSGSGYNEQFF	TGTGCCAGTAGTGGGGGTAGCGGGAGTGGCTACAATGAGCAGTTCTTC
TRBJ2-2	TRBV9	.	TRBD2	CASSVTSGGYYTGELFF	TGTGCCAGCAGCGTAACTAGCGGGGGCTATTACACCGGGGAGCTGTTTTTT
TRBJ2-1	TRBV23-1	.	TRBD1	CASSQSEALGQDSYNEQFF	TGCGCCAGCAGTCAATCCGAGGCCCTTGGACAGGACTCCTACAATGAGCAGTTCTTC
TRBJ1-1	TRBV29-1	few	.	CSAAETTYTEAFF	TGCAGCGCCGCTGAGACTACTTACACTGAAGCTTTCTTT
TRBJ2-7	TRBV7-9	.	.	CASSLRQGEQYF	TGTGCCAGCAGCCTCCGGCAGGGCGAGCAGTACTTC
TRBJ1-5	TRBV19	.	TRBD1	CASKSRTGRPNQPQHF	TGTGCCAGTAAGTCAAGGACAGGGAGGCCCAATCAGCCCCAGCATTTT
TRBJ2-3	TRBV5-8	few	.	CASSLEYVRDTDTQYF	TGTGCCAGCAGCTTGGAGTATGTCCGGGACACAGATACGCAGTATTTT
TRBJ1-1	TRBV5-1	.	.	CASSLVGGWSTEAFF	TGCGCCAGCAGCTTGGTTGGGGGGTGGAGCACTGAAGCTTTCTTT
TRBJ1-6	TRBV6-5	.	.	CASSYGAGGGTPLHF	TGTGCCAGCAGTTACGGGGCAGGCGGAGGGACACCCCTCCACTTT
TRBJ1-5	TRBV28	once	.	CASSPSINQPQHF	TGTGCCAGCAGTCCCAGTATCAATCAGCCCCAGCATTTT
TRBJ1-3	TRBV4-1	.	TRBD1	CASSQVPHQGAGNTIYF	TGCGCCAGCAGCCAAGTCCCCCATCAGGGGGCCGGAAACACCATATATTTT
TRBJ1-3	TRBV19	.	.	CASSPDSSGNTIYF	TGTGCCAGTAGCCCGGACAGCTCTGGAAACACCATATATTTT
TRBJ1-5	TRBV19	.	.	CASSPTPTWGNQPQHF	TGTGCCAGTAGCCCCACCCCGACTTGGGGCAATCAGCCCCAGCATTTT
TRBJ1-1	TRBV6-6	.	.	CASETARMNTEAFF	TGTGCCAGTGAGACAGCCCGTATGAACACTGAAGCTTTCTTT
TRBJ2-7	TRBV11-1	.	TRBD1	CASSPARDRVGYEQYF	TGTGCCAGCAGCCCGGCCCGGGACAGGGTTGGGTACGAGCAGTACTTC
TRBJ1-2	TRBV6-6	.	.	CASSNGGVPPYGYTF	TGTGCCAGCAGTAATGGGGGCGTGCCGCCTTATGGCTACACCTTC
TRBJ2-3	TRBV18	.	.	CASSPTGVGADTQYF	TGTGCCAGCTCACCGACGGGAGTTGGCGCAGATACGCAGTATTTT
TRBJ1-6	TRBV27	.	.	CASTGEGGLSYNSPLHF	TGTGCCAGCACGGGGGAGGGGGGACTCTCCTATAATTCACCCCTCCACTTT
TRBJ1-5	TRBV19	few	.	CASSVRPTRNQPQHF	TGTGCCAGTAGTGTCCGGCCTACGCGGAATCAGCCCCAGCATTTT
TRBJ2-1	TRBV9	.	TRBD1	CASSDEGAIYNEQFF	TGTGCCAGCAGTGATGAGGGGGCTATCTACAATGAGCAGTTCTTC
TRBJ1-3	TRBV12-5	few	.	CASGLVYSGNTIYF	TGTGCTAGTGGTTTGGTTTACTCTGGAAACACCATATATTTT
TRBJ1-6	TRBV5-1	.	TRBD1	CASSLAPQGADNNSPLHF	TGCGCCAGCAGCTTGGCCCCCCAGGGGGCGGACAATAATTCACCCCTCCACTTT
TRBJ2-1	TRBV6-5	.	.	CASSDRGRSVNEQFF	TGTGCCAGCAGCGATAGGGGTCGATCGGTCAATGAGCAGTTCTTC
TRBJ2-2	TRBV30	.	TRBD1	CATGQGWGTGELFF	TGTGCCACGGGACAGGGCTGGGGGACCGGGGAGCTGTTTTTT
TRBJ2-5	TRBV11-3	.	TRBD2	CASSLGLAGSETQYF	TGTGCCAGCAGCTTAGGGCTAGCGGGTTCAGAGACCCAGTACTTC
TRBJ1-2	TRBV28	.	.	CASSSSGYTF	TGTGCCAGCAGTTCGAGTGGCTACACCTTC
TRBJ2-5	TRBV7-7	.	.	CASSLAGLGETQYF	TGTGCCAGCAGCTTGGCGGGACTCGGGGAGACCCAGTACTTC
TRBJ2-5	TRBV4-2	.	TRBD2	CASSPGERGYQETQYF	TGTGCCAGCAGCCCTGGGGAGCGGGGGTACCAAGAGACCCAGTACTTC
TRBJ1-1	TRBV6-5	few	.	CASRDSSRTEAFF	TGTGCCAGCAGAGACAGCAGCCGGACTGAAGCTTTCTTT
TRBJ1-1	TRBV30	few	.	CAWSVLTEAFF	TGTGCCTGGAGTGTACTAACTGAAGCTTTCTTT
TRBJ2-2	TRBV11-2	.	TRBD2	CASSLAGGNTGELFF	TGTGCCAGCAGCTTAGCGGGAGGGAACACCGGGGAGCTGTTTTTT
TRBJ1-1	TRBV5-4	.	.	CASSFERLNTEAFF	TGTGCCAGCAGCTTCGAGAGGTTGAACACTGAAGCTTTCTTT
TRBJ1-6	TRBV10-3	.	.	CAISESPGDNSPLHF	TGTGCCATCAGTGAGTCCCCGGGGGATAATTCACCCCTCCACTTT
TRBJ2-5	TRBV9	.	TRBD2	CASSSSGGGETQYF	TGTGCCAGCAGCTCTAGCGGGGGGGGAGAGACCCAGTACTTC
TRBJ2-1	TRBV10-2	.	TRBD2	CASRSGSASYNEQFF	TGCGCCAGCCGTAGCGGGAGCGCGTCCTACAATGAGCAGTTCTTC
TRBJ2-1	TRBV7-9	.	.	CASSLVGGVAFYNEQFF	TGTGCCAGCAGCTTAGTTGGCGGGGTGGCTTTTTACAATGAGCAGTTCTTC
TRBJ2-5	TRBV30	.	.	CAWGALGHVSETQYF	TGTGCCTGGGGGGCCTTAGGTCATGTGTCGGAGACCCAGTACTTC
TRBJ1-2	TRBV5-1	.	.	CASSPQGSGYTF	TGCGCCAGCAGCCCGCAGGGGTCTGGCTACACCTTC
TRBJ1-4	TRBV5-7	few	TRBD1	CASSLGGGRVNEKLFF	TGTGCCAGCAGCTTGGGAGGGGGCCGGGTTAATGAAAAACTGTTTTTT
TRBJ1-1	TRBV5-4	.	.	CASSPEVVNTEAFF	TGTGCCAGCAGCCCGGAGGTCGTGAACACTGAAGCTTTCTTT
TRBJ2-2	TRBV12-5	.	TRBD2	CASGLIYLAGVTGELFF	TGTGCTAGTGGTTTGATATACCTAGCGGGAGTGACCGGGGAGCTGTTTTTT
TRBJ2-4	TRBV4-2	few	TRBD2	CASSQISGGAQNIQYF	TGTGCCAGCAGCCAAATCAGCGGGGGCGCCCAAAACATTCAGTACTTC
TRBJ1-1	TRBV5-4	.	TRBD1	CASSLVTGVTEAFF	TGTGCCAGCAGCTTGGTGACAGGGGTCACTGAAGCTTTCTTT
TRBJ1-3	TRBV30	.	.	CAWSSSGNTIYF	TGTGCCTGGAGCAGCTCTGGAAACACCATATATTTT
TRBJ1-5	TRBV30	.	.	CAWSAVRSGQPQHF	TGTGCCTGGAGTGCCGTCCGATCAGGACAGCCCCAGCATTTT
TRBJ2-5	TRBV11-2	few	TRBD2	CASSVARGARETQYF	TGTGCCAGCAGCGTGGCGCGGGGGGCAAGAGAGACCCAGTACTTC